This TCR beta chain was documented in a study of graft-versus-host responses after intestinal transplantation. At the level of the study: Recipients received multivisceral, liver-intestinal, or isolated intestinal transplants.

Study results and caveats: Early after transplant, HvG declines were associated with peak levels of circulating GvH clones. The presence of high graft-versus-host to host-versus-graft clonal ratios in allografts characterized patients with graft-donor T cell macrochimerism. Recipient marrow contained GvH clones, some of which appeared first in ileum or blood.

Trimming pared 2 bases from V and 2 bases from J, leaving 9 bases between. Germline CDR1 SGHRS, CDR2 YFSETQ. The CDR3 is 14 amino acids. The table lists this clone with a count of one. Antigen unknown. The assay was immunoSEQ multiplex PCR, and TCRdb's table has in-frame clones only and misses some. The sample records about 88,000 clones, roughly 90% being singletons. The chain combines TRBV5-1 with TRBJ2-3; D gene ambiguous. The sequenced sample was unstimulated CD4+ T cells sorted from spleen or lymph node cells, obtained before intestinal transplant. This receptor was identified in a human donor who received an intestinal transplant. In nucleotides, the CDR3 is TGCGCCAGCAGCTTCGGGTCAAACACAGATACGCAGTATTTT. Residues: CASSFGSNTDTQYF. The whole variable domain, filled in from reference TRBV5-1 and TRBJ2-3, reads KAGVTQTPRYLIKTRGQQVTLSCSPISGHRSVSWYQQTPGQGLQFLFEYFSETQRNKGNFPGRFSGRQFSNSRSEMNVSTLELGDSALYLCASSFGSNTDTQYFGPGTRLTVL.